This TCR beta chain was observed in a study of T cell repertoires in cytomegalovirus infection. Background on the study: Used in the study were CMV epitopes, some recently identified and HLA-C-restricted, others well-studied and HLA-B-restricted. An indication of both CMV infection and matching HLA type came from public TCR beta signatures. Findings and caveats of the study: Of the TCR beta families, the public ones yielded a cumulative frequency that identified carriers of CMV plus the relevant HLA. The response measured ex vivo was dominated by TCR beta clonotypes (HLA-C-restricted and CMV-specific).

CDR1 is SGHTA and CDR2 is FQGTGA in the germline V gene. The CDR3 has 18 residues. V shed 3 bases and J 3 bases; nucleotides not matched to a gene: 15. One entry per CDR3 protein, called by TCRdb with MiXCR from the reads. The sample gives approximately 990,000 distinct CDR3 sequences, around 31% of which show up once; more than 12% is in the top ten. This clonotype was seen more than once but under ten times. No antigen is known for it. This TCR was sampled from a human donor in good health (CMV status not recorded). Some clones in this sample may be carry-over from other donors' samples. The source material was cultured CD8+ T cells from PBMCs, sampled from culture after CMV antigen stimulation. This sequence joins TRBV7-3 and TRBJ2-3; 7 bases align to TRBD2. As DNA, the CDR3 is TGTGCCAGCAGCTTTGGGGGGGTGAGGACGGGGAGAACAGATACGCAGTATTTT. It specifies CASSFGGVRTGRTDTQYF.